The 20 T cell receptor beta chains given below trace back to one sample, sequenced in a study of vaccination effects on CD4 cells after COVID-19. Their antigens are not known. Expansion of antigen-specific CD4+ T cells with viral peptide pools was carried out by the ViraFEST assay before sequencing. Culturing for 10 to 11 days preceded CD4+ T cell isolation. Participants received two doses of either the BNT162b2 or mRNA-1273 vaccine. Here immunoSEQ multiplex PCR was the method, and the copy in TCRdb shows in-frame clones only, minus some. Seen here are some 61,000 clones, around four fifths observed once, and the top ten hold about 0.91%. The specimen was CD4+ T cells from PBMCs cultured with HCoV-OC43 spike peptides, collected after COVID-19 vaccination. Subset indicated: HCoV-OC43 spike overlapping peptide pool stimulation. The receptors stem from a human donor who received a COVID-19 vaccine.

CDR3: CAWSGQGNQPQHF. The CDR3 coding sequence is TGTGCCTGGAGTGGCCAGGGAAATCAGCCCCAGCATTTT. The chain uses TRBV30 and TRBJ1-5; perhaps TRBD1 as D (5 bases). CDR3 length: 13 amino acids. The V end was cut by 1 base, the J end by 4 bases, with 8 bases between. Germline CDR1 and CDR2: GTSNPN and SVGIG (reference sequence).

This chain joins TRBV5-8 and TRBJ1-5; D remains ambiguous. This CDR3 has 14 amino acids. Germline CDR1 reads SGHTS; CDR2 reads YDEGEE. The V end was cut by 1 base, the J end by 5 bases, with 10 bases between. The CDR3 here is CASSLLLSDQPQHF. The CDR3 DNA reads TGTGCCAGCAGCTTGCTCTTGAGTGATCAGCCCCAGCATTTT.

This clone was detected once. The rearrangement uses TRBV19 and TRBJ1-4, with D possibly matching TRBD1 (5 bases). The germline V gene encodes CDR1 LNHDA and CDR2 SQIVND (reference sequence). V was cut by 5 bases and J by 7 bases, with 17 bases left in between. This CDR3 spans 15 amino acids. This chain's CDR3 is CASSRRGNEAEKLFF. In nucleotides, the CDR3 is TGTGCCAGTAGTCGAAGGGGTAATGAAGCTGAAAAACTGTTTTTT.

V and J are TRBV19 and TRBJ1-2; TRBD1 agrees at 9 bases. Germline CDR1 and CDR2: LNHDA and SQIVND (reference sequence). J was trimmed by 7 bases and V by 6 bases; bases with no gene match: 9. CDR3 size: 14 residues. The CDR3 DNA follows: TGTGCCAGTAGAACCCATGGGACAGGGATTGGCTACACCTTC. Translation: CASRTHGTGIGYTF. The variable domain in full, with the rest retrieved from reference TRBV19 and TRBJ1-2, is DGGITQSPKYLFRKEGQNVTLSCEQNLNHDAMYWYRQDPGQGLRLIYYSQIVNDFQKGDIAEGYSVSREKKESFPLTVTSAQKNPTAFYLCASRTHGTGIGYTFGSGTRLTVV.

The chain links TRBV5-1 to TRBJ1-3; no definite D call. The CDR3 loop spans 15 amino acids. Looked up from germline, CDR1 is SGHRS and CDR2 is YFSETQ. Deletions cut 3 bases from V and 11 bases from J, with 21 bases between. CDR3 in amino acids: CASSSSGSSNRAIYF. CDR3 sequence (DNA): TGCGCCAGCAGCTCAAGTGGGAGCTCTAACCGCGCCATATATTTT.

CDR3 bases: TGTGCCAGCAGCCAAGAGCTCCCGGGTAGCGGGGGAGGGCCTTACAATGAGCAGTTCTTC. Its protein is CASSQELPGSGGGPYNEQFF. V is TRBV3-1 (or the pseudogene TRBV3-2) and J is TRBJ2-1; 9 bases are a match to TRBD2. CDR3 length: 20 residues. Germline loops: CDR1 LGHDT, CDR2 YNNKEL (reference sequence). The J segment lost 4 bases and the V segment lost 0 bases, leaving 16 bases of the junction unmatched.

CDR3 nucleotide sequence: TGCGCCAGCAGCTTGGAGGGACTCATCAATGAGCAGTTCTTC. This sequence encodes CASSLEGLINEQFF. The chain recombines TRBV5-1 with TRBJ2-1; D possibly corresponds to TRBD2 (6 bases). Germline V CDR1 and CDR2: SGHRS, YFSETQ. V was clipped by 0 bases and J by 6 bases, with 10 bases between them. CDR3 length: 14 amino acids.

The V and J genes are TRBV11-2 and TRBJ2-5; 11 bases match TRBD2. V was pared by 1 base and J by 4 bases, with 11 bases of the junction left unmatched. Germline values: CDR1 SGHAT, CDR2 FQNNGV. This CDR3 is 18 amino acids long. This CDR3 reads CASSLALFTSGGRETQYF. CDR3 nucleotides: TGTGCCAGCAGCTTAGCCCTGTTTACTAGCGGGGGCCGAGAGACCCAGTACTTC.

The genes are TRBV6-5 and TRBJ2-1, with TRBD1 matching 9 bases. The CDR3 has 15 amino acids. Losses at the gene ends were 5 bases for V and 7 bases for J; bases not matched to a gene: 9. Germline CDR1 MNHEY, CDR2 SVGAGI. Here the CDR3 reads CASSTDRGGSNEQFF. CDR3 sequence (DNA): TGTGCCAGCAGTACGGACAGGGGAGGTAGTAATGAGCAGTTCTTC.

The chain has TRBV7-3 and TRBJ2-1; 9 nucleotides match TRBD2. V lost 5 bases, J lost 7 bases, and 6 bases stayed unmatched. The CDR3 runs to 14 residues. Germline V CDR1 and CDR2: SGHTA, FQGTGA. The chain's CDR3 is CASSGGLAFNEQFF. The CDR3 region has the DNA TGTGCCAGCAGCGGGGGACTAGCCTTTAATGAGCAGTTCTTC.

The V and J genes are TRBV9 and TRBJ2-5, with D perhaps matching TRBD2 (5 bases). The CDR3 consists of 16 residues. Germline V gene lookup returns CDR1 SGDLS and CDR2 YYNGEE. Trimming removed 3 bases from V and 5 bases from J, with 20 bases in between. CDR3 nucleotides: TGTGCCAGCAGCGGAGGCGGACCTCCGCGGGTGGAGACCCAGTACTTC. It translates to CASSGGGPPRVETQYF.

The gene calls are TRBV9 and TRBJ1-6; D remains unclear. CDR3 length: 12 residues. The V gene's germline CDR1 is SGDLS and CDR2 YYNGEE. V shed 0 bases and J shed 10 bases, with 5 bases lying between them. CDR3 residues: CASSVGRSPLHF. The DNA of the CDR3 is TGTGCCAGCAGCGTAGGTCGGTCACCCCTCCACTTT.

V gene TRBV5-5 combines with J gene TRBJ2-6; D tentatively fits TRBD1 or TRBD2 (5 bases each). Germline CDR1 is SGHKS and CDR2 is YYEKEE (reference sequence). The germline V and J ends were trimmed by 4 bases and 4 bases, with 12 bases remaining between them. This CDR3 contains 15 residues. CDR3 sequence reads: CASSPTGAGANVLTF. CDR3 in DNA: TGTGCCAGCAGCCCCACCGGGGCAGGGGCCAACGTCCTGACTTTC.

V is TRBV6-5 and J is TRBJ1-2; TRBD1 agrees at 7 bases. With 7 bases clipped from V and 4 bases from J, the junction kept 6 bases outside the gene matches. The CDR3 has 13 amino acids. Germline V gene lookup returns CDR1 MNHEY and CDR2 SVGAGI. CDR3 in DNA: TGTGCCAGCAAAGGGGGCGCAACCTATGGCTACACCTTC. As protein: CASKGGATYGYTF.

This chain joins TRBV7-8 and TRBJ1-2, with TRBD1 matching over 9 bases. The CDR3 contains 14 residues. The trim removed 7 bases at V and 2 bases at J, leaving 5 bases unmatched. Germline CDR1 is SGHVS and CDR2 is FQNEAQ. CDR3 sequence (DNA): TGTGCCAGCATTCCCGGGACAGGGAACTATGGCTACACCTTC. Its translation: CASIPGTGNYGYTF.

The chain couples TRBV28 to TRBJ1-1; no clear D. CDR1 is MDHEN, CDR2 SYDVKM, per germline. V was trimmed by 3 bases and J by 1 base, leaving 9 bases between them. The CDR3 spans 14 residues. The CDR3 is CASSFQNKNTEAFF. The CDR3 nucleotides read TGTGCCAGCAGTTTCCAGAACAAGAACACTGAAGCTTTCTTT. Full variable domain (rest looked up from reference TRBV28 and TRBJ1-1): DVKVTQSSRYLVKRTGEKVFLECVQDMDHENMFWYRQDPGLGLRLIYFSYDVKMKEKGDIPEGYSVSREKKERFSLILESASTNQTSMYLCASSFQNKNTEAFFGQGTRLTVV.

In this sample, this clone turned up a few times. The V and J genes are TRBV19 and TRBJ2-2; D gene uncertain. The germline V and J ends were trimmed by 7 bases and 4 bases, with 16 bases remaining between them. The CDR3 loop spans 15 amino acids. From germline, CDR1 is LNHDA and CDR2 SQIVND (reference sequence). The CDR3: CASNPTLKVTGELFF. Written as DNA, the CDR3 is TGTGCCAGTAACCCTACCCTCAAGGTCACCGGGGAGCTGTTTTTT.

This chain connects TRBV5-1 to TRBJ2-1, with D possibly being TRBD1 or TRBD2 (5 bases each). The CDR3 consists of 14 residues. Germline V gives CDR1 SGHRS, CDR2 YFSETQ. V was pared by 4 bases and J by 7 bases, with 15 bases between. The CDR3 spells CASSEGPAPNEQFF. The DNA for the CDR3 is TGCGCCAGCAGCGAGGGACCCGCTCCAAATGAGCAGTTCTTC.

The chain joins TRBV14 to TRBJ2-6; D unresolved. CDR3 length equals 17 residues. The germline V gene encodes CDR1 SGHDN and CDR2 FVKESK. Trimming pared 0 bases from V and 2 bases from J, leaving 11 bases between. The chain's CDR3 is CASSQDGPLTGANVLTF. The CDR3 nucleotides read TGTGCCAGCAGCCAAGATGGCCCTCTGACTGGGGCCAACGTCCTGACTTTC.

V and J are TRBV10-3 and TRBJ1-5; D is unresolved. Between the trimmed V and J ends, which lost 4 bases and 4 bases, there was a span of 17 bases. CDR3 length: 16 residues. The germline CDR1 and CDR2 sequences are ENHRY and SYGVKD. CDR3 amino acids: CAISGLPASPNQPQHF. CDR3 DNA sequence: TGTGCCATCAGTGGTTTACCAGCGAGCCCAAATCAGCCCCAGCATTTT.